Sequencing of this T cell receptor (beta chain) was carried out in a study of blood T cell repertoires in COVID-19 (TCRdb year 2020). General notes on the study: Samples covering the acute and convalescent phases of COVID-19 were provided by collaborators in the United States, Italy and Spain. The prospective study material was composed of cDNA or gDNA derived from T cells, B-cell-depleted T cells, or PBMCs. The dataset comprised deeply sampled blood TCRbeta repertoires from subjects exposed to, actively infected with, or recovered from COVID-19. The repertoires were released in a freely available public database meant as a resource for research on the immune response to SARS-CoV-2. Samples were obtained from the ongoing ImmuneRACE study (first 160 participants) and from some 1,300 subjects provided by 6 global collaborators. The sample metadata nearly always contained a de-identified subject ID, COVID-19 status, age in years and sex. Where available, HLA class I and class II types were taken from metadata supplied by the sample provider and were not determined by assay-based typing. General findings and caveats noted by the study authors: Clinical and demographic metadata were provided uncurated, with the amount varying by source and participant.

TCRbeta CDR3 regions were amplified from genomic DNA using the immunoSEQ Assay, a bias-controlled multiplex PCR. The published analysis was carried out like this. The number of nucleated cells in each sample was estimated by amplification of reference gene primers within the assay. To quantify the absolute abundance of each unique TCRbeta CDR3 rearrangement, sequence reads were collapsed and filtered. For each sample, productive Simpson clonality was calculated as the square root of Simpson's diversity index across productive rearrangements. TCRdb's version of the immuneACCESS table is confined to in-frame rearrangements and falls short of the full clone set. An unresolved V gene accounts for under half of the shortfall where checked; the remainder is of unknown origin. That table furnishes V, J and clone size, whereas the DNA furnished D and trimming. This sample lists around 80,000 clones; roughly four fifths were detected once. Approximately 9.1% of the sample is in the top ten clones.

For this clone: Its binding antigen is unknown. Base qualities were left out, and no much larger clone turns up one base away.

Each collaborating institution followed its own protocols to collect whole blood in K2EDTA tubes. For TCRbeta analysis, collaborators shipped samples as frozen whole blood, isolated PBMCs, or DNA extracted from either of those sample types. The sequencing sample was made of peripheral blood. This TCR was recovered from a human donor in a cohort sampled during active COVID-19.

The encoded CDR3 is CASSEPAGGSYNEQFF. Here is the DNA: TGTGCCAGCAGTGAGCCCGCCGGGGGCTCCTACAATGAGCAGTTCTTC. This sequence uses TRBV6-1 and TRBJ2-1, and possibly TRBD2, on 6 matching bases. From the cysteine through the phenylalanine, the CDR3 covers 16 amino acids. The read is trimmed to its CDR3 DNA, 48 bases read in frame from base 1. The junction carries 12 bases between V and J, which are trimmed by 3 bases and 0 bases respectively. The CDR1 and CDR2 encoded by the germline V gene are MNHNS and SASEGT.